The 24 T cell receptor beta chains presented below share a single source sample, sequenced in a study of T cell changes during pregnancy in multiple sclerosis. Sequencing used immunoSEQ multiplex PCR; TCRdb keeps in-frame clones, though not all of them. The repertoire holds 60,000 to 85,000 clones, with less than 95% as singletons. The sample here was peripheral blood, taken in the third trimester of pregnancy. These receptor sequences come from a female donor with multiple sclerosis, enrolled in a pregnancy study.

This sequence joins TRBV7-3 and TRBJ1-1, with D possibly matching TRBD1 (6 bases). Germline V lookup: CDR1 SGHTA, CDR2 FQGTGA. The V and J ends lost 4 bases and 1 base respectively, with 7 bases between them. The CDR3 has 13 amino acids. The CDR3 DNA reads TGTGCCAGCAGCTCGACAGGGAACACTGAAGCTTTCTTT. Its protein is CASSSTGNTEAFF. Filled out from reference TRBV7-3 and TRBJ1-1, the complete variable domain reads GAGVSQTPSNKVTEKGKYVELRCDPISGHTALYWYRQSLGQGPEFLIYFQGTGAADDSGLPNDRFFAVRPEGSVSTLKIQRTERGDSAVYLCASSSTGNTEAFFGQGTRLTVV.

The chain joins TRBV6-1 to TRBJ2-7; weak D call: TRBD1 (7 bases). Trimming removed 6 bases at V and 3 bases at J, with 9 bases between. This CDR3 comprises 12 residues. Germline CDR1 reads MNHNS; CDR2 reads SASEGT. Here the CDR3 DNA reads TGTGCCAGCAGGCGGGACAGCTACGAGCAGTACTTC. Translation gives CASRRDSYEQYF.

The chain joins TRBV4-1 to TRBJ1-3; weak D call: TRBD1 (6 bases). Germline loops: CDR1 MGHRA, CDR2 YSYEKL. Between the trimmed V and J ends, which lost 3 bases and 4 bases, there was a span of 16 bases. This CDR3 region has 16 residues. CDR3 residues: CASSQEPGQQGNTIYF. The CDR3 bases are TGCGCCAGCAGCCAGGAGCCGGGACAACAAGGAAACACCATATATTTT.

The rearrangement joins TRBV7-2 to TRBJ2-6, with 10 bases aligning to TRBD1. The CDR3 is made up of 16 amino acids. From germline, CDR1 is SGHTA and CDR2 FQGNSA. The V and J ends lost 6 bases and 0 bases, in that order; junction bases with no gene match: 2. The CDR3 nucleotides are TGTGCCAGCAGGGGACAGGGGAACTCTGGGGCCAACGTCCTGACTTTC. Translation: CASRGQGNSGANVLTF.

The rearrangement uses TRBV6-5 and TRBJ1-5, with D maybe TRBD1 (5 bases). Germline CDR1 reads MNHEY; CDR2 reads SVGAGI. V was clipped by 0 bases and J by 7 bases, with 10 bases between them. This CDR3 has 14 residues. The CDR3: CASSYSGPFQPQHF. The CDR3 DNA follows: TGTGCCAGCAGTTACTCGGGGCCTTTCCAGCCCCAGCATTTT.

J is TRBJ2-4 and V is TRBV4-2; 7 bases fit TRBD2. Germline CDR1 and CDR2: LGHNA and YNFKEQ. V shed 0 bases, J shed 1 base, and the junction held 3 bases outside the gene matches. The CDR3 length is 16 residues. The CDR3 nucleotides are TGTGCCAGCAGCCAAGAGTTGCGGGGGGCCAAAAACATTCAGTACTTC. Encoded protein: CASSQELRGAKNIQYF.

In its sample, this clone was seen once. The chain employs TRBV18 and TRBJ1-1; maybe TRBD1 (5 bases). The CDR3 extends over 15 amino acids. The germline V gene encodes CDR1 KGHSH and CDR2 LQKENI. V was shortened by 8 bases and J by 4 bases, with 20 bases between the two germline ends. CDR3 bases: TGTGCCAGCACGGCGGGGGGTGCCGCGTCCACTGAAGCTTTCTTT. This sequence encodes CASTAGGAASTEAFF.

The chain is built from TRBV6-6 and TRBJ2-1; 8 bases match TRBD2. Germline CDR1 is MNHNY and CDR2 is SVGAGI (reference sequence). The CDR3 runs 16 residues. V was pared by 5 bases and J by 0 bases, with 6 bases of the junction left unmatched. The CDR3 spells CASSRPSGGSYNEQFF. In nucleotides, the CDR3 is TGTGCCAGCAGTAGACCGAGCGGGGGCTCCTACAATGAGCAGTTCTTC.

This rearrangement joins TRBV4-3 to TRBJ1-2; TRBD1 is a possible D gene (5 bases). The V gene lost 1 base and the J gene lost 2 bases, with 8 bases spanning the gap. Per germline, CDR1 LGHNA and CDR2 YSLEER. The CDR3 runs to 14 residues. CDR3 in amino acids: CASSQVQENYGYTF. DNA for the CDR3: TGCGCCAGCAGCCAAGTACAGGAAAACTATGGCTACACCTTC.

The J gene is TRBJ2-3, the V gene TRBV5-1, with 8 bases aligning to TRBD1. Germline V CDR1 and CDR2: SGHRS, YFSETQ. V lost 5 bases, J lost 3 bases, and 11 bases stayed unmatched. There are 16 residues in the CDR3. The CDR3 here is CASRAYRGETTDTQYF. The CDR3 DNA sequence: TGCGCCAGCAGGGCCTACAGGGGGGAAACGACAGATACGCAGTATTTT.

The rearrangement links TRBV4-2 to TRBJ1-4; TRBD1 might be the D (5 bases). The CDR3 consists of 16 residues. CDR1 is LGHNA and CDR2 is YNFKEQ in the germline V gene. Trimming took off 1 base at V and 3 bases at J, with 12 bases between the two ends. The CDR3 DNA reads as TGTGCCAGCAGCCAAGGGGGCGGTGTTTCTAATGAAAAACTGTTTTTT. It yields the protein CASSQGGGVSNEKLFF.

This chain connects TRBV11-2 to TRBJ2-3; TRBD1 agrees at 8 bases. Losses at the gene ends were 4 bases for V and 3 bases for J; bases not matched to a gene: 15. There are 18 residues in the CDR3. Germline assignment: CDR1 SGHAT and CDR2 FQNNGV. CDR3 DNA sequence: TGTGCCAGCAGCTCCGACCGTAGGACAGGGATTCTGACAGATACGCAGTATTTT. It translates to CASSSDRRTGILTDTQYF.

The chain links TRBV18 to TRBJ1-5; tentative D call: TRBD1 (5 bases). CDR3 length: 14 amino acids. V lost 6 bases and J 2 bases, leaving 11 bases between the germline ends. Germline V gene lookup returns CDR1 KGHSH and CDR2 LQKENI. The CDR3 DNA sequence: TGTGCCAGCTCCCAGGGTGTCGGCAATCAGCCCCAGCATTTT. It specifies CASSQGVGNQPQHF. The full variable domain, in which reference TRBV18 and TRBJ1-5 provide the parts outside the CDR3, is NAGVMQNPRHLVRRRGQEARLRCSPMKGHSHVYWYRQLPEEGLKFMVYLQKENIIDESGMPKERFSAEFPKEGPSILRIQQVVRGDSAAYFCASSQGVGNQPQHFGDGTRLSIL.

This clone was observed a few times. This chain connects TRBV7-9 to TRBJ1-4, with D maybe TRBD1 (5 bases). The germline V and J ends were trimmed by 7 bases and 8 bases, with 17 bases remaining between them. The CDR3 spans 14 residues. In germline, CDR1 is SEHNR, CDR2 FQNEAQ (reference sequence). The chain's CDR3 is CASTSKGMREKLFF. The CDR3 DNA sequence: TGTGCCAGCACCTCCAAGGGGATGCGGGAAAAACTGTTTTTT.

The table lists this clone with a count of one. The genes are TRBV30 and TRBJ2-6; weak D call: TRBD2 (5 bases). V was pared by 0 bases and J by 2 bases, with 14 bases between. This CDR3 comprises 17 residues. CDR1 is GTSNPN and CDR2 is SVGIG in the germline V gene (reference sequence). CDR3 coding DNA: TGTGCCTGGAGTGTAAGTCCCGGACTGGCTGGGGCCAACGTCCTGACTTTC. Residues: CAWSVSPGLAGANVLTF.

The chain combines TRBV20-1 with TRBJ2-1, with D uncertain. V was pared by 2 bases and J by 3 bases, with 2 bases between. Germline V CDR1 and CDR2: DFQATT, SNEGSKA (reference sequence). The CDR3 extends over 11 amino acids. The CDR3 loop is CSARYYNEQFF. In DNA, the CDR3 is TGCAGTGCTAGATACTACAATGAGCAGTTCTTC.

J is TRBJ2-3 and V is TRBV25-1; D perhaps matches TRBD1 (6 bases). The germline V gene encodes CDR1 MGHDK and CDR2 SYGVNS. Trimming took 5 bases from V and 3 from J, leaving 9 bases between them. This CDR3 comprises 13 residues. CDR3 bases: TGTGCCAGCAGTCACAGGGTGACAGATACGCAGTATTTT. Amino acid sequence: CASSHRVTDTQYF.

The chain joins TRBV4-3 to TRBJ1-5; D is undetermined. V was clipped by 1 base and J by 3 bases, with 10 bases between them. In germline, CDR1 is LGHNA, CDR2 YSLEER. The CDR3 has 15 residues. The CDR3 nucleotides read TGCGCCAGCAGCCAAGGGTACGGTCCCAATCAGCCCCAGCATTTT. This gives the protein CASSQGYGPNQPQHF.

This chain links TRBV7-9 with TRBJ1-1, with D perhaps matching TRBD1 (5 bases). Germline V CDR1 and CDR2: SEHNR, FQNEAQ (reference sequence). This CDR3 has 12 amino acids. Trimming took 5 bases from V and 7 from J, leaving 11 bases between them. CDR3 region: CASSRRDGEAFF. Here the CDR3 DNA reads TGTGCCAGCAGCCGGAGGGACGGTGAAGCTTTCTTT.

The V and J genes are TRBV7-6 and TRBJ1-1, with D perhaps matching TRBD1 (6 bases). This CDR3 has 14 amino acids. Germline V lookup: CDR1 SGHVS, CDR2 FNYEAQ. With 5 bases removed from V and 5 bases from J, the gap between germline ends came to 15 bases. The CDR3 sequence: CASSLTGRRTEAFF. CDR3 bases: TGTGCCAGCAGCCTTACAGGGCGAAGGACTGAAGCTTTCTTT.

The chain is built from TRBV12-5 and TRBJ2-7; D gene ambiguous. Germline lookup yields CDR1 LGHNT and CDR2 FRNRAP. V gave up 1 base and J gave up 3 bases, with 4 bases separating them. CDR3 size: 12 residues. CDR3 amino acids: CASGLGVYEQYF. The CDR3 coding sequence is TGTGCTAGTGGTTTGGGAGTCTACGAGCAGTACTTC.

The chain combines TRBV4-2 with TRBJ2-4; TRBD1 matches 9 bases. V was pared by 4 bases and J by 7 bases, with 5 bases of the junction left unmatched. Germline V gene lookup returns CDR1 LGHNA and CDR2 YNFKEQ. This CDR3 spans 14 amino acids. Here the CDR3 DNA reads TGTGCCAGCAGCCGTGACAGGGGGGGGAACATTCAGTACTTC. Translation gives CASSRDRGGNIQYF.

The chain employs TRBV15 and TRBJ1-5; TRBD1 matches 8 bases. CDR1 is LNHNV and CDR2 is YYDKDF in the germline V gene (reference sequence). Trimming removed 3 bases from V and 4 bases from J; junction bases left unmatched: 2. This CDR3 spans 14 amino acids. The CDR3 sequence: CATSRRQGNQPQHF. CDR3 sequence (DNA): TGTGCCACCAGCAGGAGACAGGGGAATCAGCCCCAGCATTTT.

V is TRBV4-3 and J is TRBJ2-2; D is possibly TRBD1 (6 bases). The V end was cut by 4 bases, the J end by 5 bases, with 17 bases between. The CDR3 contains 16 residues. From germline, CDR1 is LGHNA and CDR2 YSLEER. CDR3 amino acids: CASSLSYGTLTGELFF. The CDR3, as DNA: TGCGCCAGCAGCCTATCTTACGGGACACTTACCGGGGAGCTGTTTTTT.